One sample yielded the 27 T cell receptor beta chains listed below, sequenced in a study of shared clonotypes between healthy human individuals. Some clones are missing from TCRdb's copy, which holds only in-frame ones; the method was immunoSEQ multiplex PCR. The sample has about 1.5 million clones; about 98% are singletons. Sequenced material: naive CD4+ T cells sorted from blood. Indicated subset: CD45RA+ positively selected. All receptors come from a man aged 30-40 years in good health.

In the case of this clone: This sample also contains other DNA sequences that code for the same CDR3. V and J are TRBV30 and TRBJ2-1, with D perhaps TRBD1 (5 bases). CDR1 and CDR2 from the germline V gene are GTSNPN and SVGIG (reference sequence). The CDR3 covers 13 residues. V gave up 2 bases and J gave up 2 bases, with 7 bases separating them. CDR3: CAWSRGPYNEQFF. The CDR3 coding sequence is TGTGCCTGGAGTAGGGGCCCCTACAATGAGCAGTTCTTC.

The chain carries TRBV10-2 and TRBJ2-5; D perhaps matches TRBD2 (6 bases). This CDR3 region has 12 residues. Trimming took 8 bases from V and 1 from J, leaving 8 bases between them. Germline lookup yields CDR1 WSHSY and CDR2 SAAADI. The CDR3 protein is CASQRVQETQYF. CDR3 bases: TGCGCCAGCCAGCGGGTCCAAGAGACCCAGTACTTC.

The CDR3 coding sequence is TGTGCCTGGAGTGCTCTGTCTAACTACGAGCAGTACTTC. It codes for CAWSALSNYEQYF. J is TRBJ2-7 and V is TRBV30; no firm D call. Per germline, CDR1 GTSNPN and CDR2 SVGIG (reference sequence). The CDR3 has 13 amino acids. V was shortened by 1 base and J by 3 bases, with 10 bases between the two germline ends.

This chain uses TRBV5-1 with TRBJ2-5, with TRBD1 identical over 7 bases. The CDR3 extends over 14 amino acids. Germline-derived CDR1 and CDR2 are SGHRS and YFSETQ. Trimming took 1 base from V and 2 from J; bases not matched to a gene: 2. In DNA form, the CDR3 reads TGCGCCAGCAGCTTGATGGGACAGCAAGAGACCCAGTACTTC. Its protein product is CASSLMGQQETQYF.

J is TRBJ1-1 and V is TRBV7-2, with D possibly TRBD1 on 6 matching bases. This CDR3 has 16 amino acids. The V end lost 0 bases, the J end lost 3 bases, and 14 bases lay between the germline ends. The germline CDR1 and CDR2 sequences are SGHTA and FQGNSA. The CDR3 sequence: CASSLARGQGYTEAFF. In nucleotides, the CDR3 is TGTGCCAGCAGCTTAGCGCGGGGGCAGGGTTACACTGAAGCTTTCTTT.

V is TRBV6-6 and J is TRBJ2-1; D gene uncertain. CDR3 size: 15 residues. The germline V and J ends were trimmed by 6 bases and 4 bases, with 16 bases remaining between them. The germline V gene has CDR1 MNHNY and CDR2 SVGAGI (reference sequence). The CDR3 sequence: CASSYGGPRYNEQFF. The CDR3 DNA is TGTGCCAGCAGCTACGGCGGACCGAGATACAATGAGCAGTTCTTC.

A remark on this clone: The sample carries other DNA sequences with the same CDR3. The chain recombines TRBV5-4 with TRBJ2-7, with TRBD1 identical over 8 bases. V was pared by 4 bases and J by 0 bases, with 3 bases of the junction left unmatched. The CDR3 has 14 amino acids. The germline CDR1 and CDR2 sequences are SGHNT and YYREEE (reference sequence). The DNA of the CDR3 is TGTGCCAGCAGCCGGGACAGGAGCTCCTACGAGCAGTACTTC. Protein: CASSRDRSSYEQYF.

The chain has TRBV10-1 and TRBJ2-2; TRBD2 matches 9 bases. CDR1 and CDR2 from the germline V gene are WNHNN and SYGVQD (reference sequence). The CDR3 loop spans 14 amino acids. V was clipped by 4 bases and J by 7 bases; unmatched bases: 4. The CDR3 DNA is TGCGCCAGCAGTGCTAGCGGGACTGGCGGGGAGCTGTTTTTT. Amino acid sequence: CASSASGTGGELFF.

This sequence joins TRBV5-1 and TRBJ2-7, with D perhaps TRBD2 (6 bases). The CDR3 runs 14 residues. V was shortened by 5 bases and J by 3 bases, with 15 bases between the two germline ends. In germline, CDR1 is SGHRS, CDR2 YFSETQ. CDR3 coding DNA: TGCGCCAGCAGGTCGACCGGGACTGACTACGAGCAGTACTTC. Amino acids: CASRSTGTDYEQYF.

This chain connects TRBV6-1 to TRBJ2-7, with D perhaps matching TRBD1 (5 bases). Trimming took 10 bases from V and 4 from J, leaving 23 bases between them. The CDR3 loop spans 15 amino acids. Germline V lookup: CDR1 MNHNS, CDR2 SASEGT. This CDR3 is CATLPRQGPWYEQYF. The CDR3 nucleotides read TGTGCCACCTTGCCTCGCCAGGGTCCCTGGTACGAGCAGTACTTC.

In regard to this clone: The sample has other DNA sequences that encode this CDR3 too. V usage is TRBV5-1 and J usage is TRBJ2-1; 12 nucleotides align to TRBD2. Trimming removed 2 bases from V and 1 base from J; junction bases left unmatched: 4. In germline, CDR1 is SGHRS, CDR2 YFSETQ. The CDR3 covers 17 residues. CDR3 in amino acids: CASSFGLAGGSYNEQFF. The CDR3 DNA sequence: TGCGCCAGCAGCTTCGGGCTAGCGGGAGGGTCCTACAATGAGCAGTTCTTC.

A remark on this clone: The same CDR3 can be traced to other DNA sequences in this sample. The chain combines TRBV28 with TRBJ1-2, with 7 bases identical to TRBD1. The CDR3 runs to 13 residues. Trimming cost V 6 bases and J 5 bases; bases outside gene matches: 6. Germline V CDR1 and CDR2: MDHEN, SYDVKM. The CDR3 nucleotides are TGTGCCAGCAGGGTGACAGGGAATTATGGCTACACCTTC. The encoded protein is CASRVTGNYGYTF.

This chain uses TRBV5-1 with TRBJ2-7; D not resolved. CDR1 is SGHRS, CDR2 YFSETQ, per germline. V was cut by 1 base and J by 6 bases, with 14 bases left in between. The CDR3 consists of 14 residues. The CDR3, as DNA: TGCGCCAGCAGCTTGAACAAGCCGGGTTCCGAGCAGTACTTC. Its translation: CASSLNKPGSEQYF.

The chain combines TRBV28 with TRBJ2-2, with a possible D match to TRBD1 (5 bases). This CDR3 spans 13 amino acids. Germline lookup yields CDR1 MDHEN and CDR2 SYDVKM. V was pared by 6 bases and J by 6 bases, with 11 bases between. In DNA, the CDR3 is TGTGCCAGCAGCCTCAGGGTTCCCGGGGAGCTGTTTTTT. This sequence encodes CASSLRVPGELFF.

The count of this clone is one. This chain uses TRBV7-9 with TRBJ2-3; D is undetermined. This CDR3 contains 13 residues. CDR1 SEHNR and CDR2 FQNEAQ come from the germline V gene (reference sequence). The V end lost 8 bases, the J end lost 2 bases, and 11 bases lay between the germline ends. The CDR3 loop is CASAKELTDTQYF. The CDR3 nucleotides read TGTGCCAGCGCGAAGGAGCTCACAGATACGCAGTATTTT.

The chain joins TRBV7-6 to TRBJ2-7, with 7 bases matching TRBD2. Germline lookup yields CDR1 SGHVS and CDR2 FNYEAQ. CDR3 length equals 15 residues. J gave up 3 bases and V 3 bases, and 8 bases lay outside the gene matches. CDR3 residues: CASSFEPRGSYEQYF. CDR3 sequence (DNA): TGTGCCAGCAGCTTCGAACCGCGCGGGAGCTACGAGCAGTACTTC.

The V call is TRBV5-6, the J call TRBJ2-7; D not certain. Germline-derived CDR1 and CDR2 are SGHDT and YYEEEE. The CDR3 has 14 amino acids. Trimming stripped 4 bases from V and 0 bases from J, with 11 bases between. The CDR3 protein is CASSPVGNSYEQYF. DNA for the CDR3: TGTGCCAGCAGCCCTGTGGGGAACTCCTACGAGCAGTACTTC.

V and J are TRBV5-1 and TRBJ2-7, with 7 bases matching TRBD1. The CDR3 loop spans 14 amino acids. V trimming: 0 bases; J trimming: 6 bases; junction bases outside the gene matches: 6. The germline V gene encodes CDR1 SGHRS and CDR2 YFSETQ. Here the CDR3 reads CASSLGGAGGEQYF. The CDR3 coding sequence is TGCGCCAGCAGCTTGGGAGGGGCAGGGGGCGAGCAGTACTTC. The variable domain in full, with the rest retrieved from reference TRBV5-1 and TRBJ2-7, is KAGVTQTPRYLIKTRGQQVTLSCSPISGHRSVSWYQQTPGQGLQFLFEYFSETQRNKGNFPGRFSGRQFSNSRSEMNVSTLELGDSALYLCASSLGGAGGEQYFGPGTRLTVT.

The rearrangement joins TRBV6-1 to TRBJ2-7; 7 positions agree with TRBD1. V was clipped by 7 bases and J by 6 bases; unmatched bases: 9. The length of the CDR3 is 13 residues. The germline gives CDR1 MNHNS, CDR2 SASEGT. This chain's CDR3 is CASIRQGISEQYF. The CDR3 bases are TGTGCCAGCATACGACAGGGAATTAGCGAGCAGTACTTC.

The chain uses TRBV27 and TRBJ1-2; D is ambiguous. V lost 5 bases to trimming and J lost 0 bases, with 10 bases between them. Germline V gene sequence: CDR1 MNHEY, CDR2 SMNVEV (reference sequence). The CDR3 contains 14 residues. This CDR3 reads CASSHKATNYGYTF. In DNA form, the CDR3 reads TGTGCCAGCAGTCATAAAGCCACTAACTATGGCTACACCTTC.

The chain links TRBV19 to TRBJ1-2; tentative D call: TRBD1 (6 bases). This CDR3 has 10 residues. CDR1 is LNHDA, CDR2 SQIVND, per germline (reference sequence). Trimming cost V 8 bases and J 13 bases, with 14 bases left between them. The CDR3 sequence is CASGARGPTF. DNA for the CDR3: TGTGCCAGTGGGGCCAGGGGTCCCACCTTC.

The chain uses TRBV2 and TRBJ2-7, with D uncertain. V was trimmed by 8 bases and J by 2 bases, leaving 10 bases between them. The CDR3 contains 12 residues. The germline gives CDR1 SNHLY, CDR2 FYNNEI. The CDR3 coding sequence is TGTGCCAGCGCTGCGTCTACCTACGAGCAGTACTTC. Its protein is CASAASTYEQYF.

Note on this clone: Other nucleotide sequences from this sample produce the same CDR3. The V and J genes are TRBV15 and TRBJ2-1, with 8 bases aligning to TRBD2. Per the germline V gene, CDR1 is LNHNV and CDR2 is YYDKDF (reference sequence). The ends lost 0 bases at V and 2 bases at J; junction bases unmatched: 0. CDR3 length: 15 residues. The CDR3, as DNA: TGTGCCACCAGCAGAGACGGGAGGGCCTACAATGAGCAGTTCTTC. Amino acids: CATSRDGRAYNEQFF.

This chain connects TRBV5-1 to TRBJ2-4, with 7 bases matching TRBD1. Trimming took 8 bases from V and 7 from J; bases not matched to a gene: 3. Germline lookup yields CDR1 SGHRS and CDR2 YFSETQ. The CDR3 has 11 amino acids. The CDR3: CASRQGNIQYF. The CDR3 DNA sequence: TGCGCCAGTAGACAGGGTAACATTCAGTACTTC.

The chain has TRBV6-5 and TRBJ1-5; a weak D match, TRBD1 (5 bases). Germline CDR1 is MNHEY and CDR2 is SVGAGI. The CDR3 has 12 amino acids. The V and J ends lost 5 bases and 4 bases respectively, with 6 bases between them. The CDR3: CASSRQNQPQHF. The CDR3, as DNA: TGTGCCAGCAGTCGACAGAATCAGCCCCAGCATTTT.

This chain links TRBV5-1 with TRBJ2-1; D might be TRBD1 (5 bases). Germline V gene data show CDR1 as SGHRS and CDR2 as YFSETQ. This CDR3 has 16 residues. Trimming left V 4 bases short and J 2 bases short, with 16 bases between. The CDR3 here is CASSPRQNITYNEQFF. In DNA, the CDR3 is TGCGCCAGCAGCCCGCGACAGAACATCACCTACAATGAGCAGTTCTTC.

The V call is TRBV18, the J call TRBJ2-2, with 7 bases identical to TRBD1. The CDR3 loop spans 16 amino acids. Germline CDR1 is KGHSH and CDR2 is LQKENI. V lost 2 bases, J lost 1 base, and 4 bases stayed unmatched. Written as DNA, the CDR3 is TGTGCCAGCTCACCAGCAGGGGGTGAGAACACCGGGGAGCTGTTTTTT. It specifies CASSPAGGENTGELFF.